One T cell receptor (beta chain) is described in this entry. Its target antigen remains unknown. No base-level quality is on record; no much larger clone is a single base apart. These data come from a study of blood T cell repertoires in COVID-19 (dated by TCRdb to between 2020 and 2021). Background for the entire study: Collaborator samples came from the United States, Italy and Spain and covered acute and convalescent phases of COVID-19. The dataset comprised deeply sampled blood TCRbeta repertoires from subjects exposed to, actively infected with, or recovered from COVID-19. The material from the prospective study consisted of cDNA or gDNA derived from T cells, B-cell-depleted T cells, or PBMCs. The samples were drawn from two sources: the first 160 participants of the ongoing ImmuneRACE study, and 1,254 subjects contributed by 6 global collaborators. Where available, HLA class I and class II types were taken from metadata supplied by the sample provider and were not determined by assay-based typing. A de-identified subject ID, COVID-19 status, age in years and sex were almost always included in the sample metadata. The repertoires were released in a freely available public database meant as a resource for research on the immune response to SARS-CoV-2.

TCRbeta CDR3 regions were amplified from genomic DNA by means of the immunoSEQ Assay, a bias-controlled multiplex PCR. The source study handled its data this way. Within the assay, amplification of reference gene primers was used to estimate how many nucleated cells each sample contained. To quantify the absolute abundance of each unique TCRbeta CDR3 rearrangement, sequence reads were collapsed and filtered. For each sample, productive Simpson clonality was calculated by taking the square root of Simpson's diversity index across productive rearrangements. TCRdb obtained this table from immuneACCESS and retained in-frame rearrangements with V and J assigned. These tables miss some clones; where compared with another copy, unresolved V genes account for less than half of the shortfall, and the remainder is unexplained. The DNA gave D and trimming, while V, J and clone size come from that table. The sample table lists over 100,000 clones, around 86% of them with a count of one. Together, the top ten hold approximately 9.1% of the sample.

What the research found in general, with its limitations: How much clinical and demographic metadata was included differed by source and by participant, and the metadata was provided uncurated.

Collaborating institutions collected whole blood in K2EDTA tubes following their own protocols. For TCRbeta analysis, collaborators shipped samples as frozen whole blood, isolated PBMCs, or DNA extracted from either of those sample types. CDR1 and CDR2 are read off the germline V gene as SGDLS and YYNGEE. Trimming at the junction amounts to 3 bases on V and 2 bases on J, and the germline ends lie 16 bases apart. The CDR3 has 16 amino acids, counting the end cysteine and phenylalanine. Left in the record is the CDR3 DNA by itself, 48 bases read in frame from the first base. The V and J genes are TRBV9 and TRBJ2-3; the best D guess is TRBD2, with 5 bases matching. The clonotype was recovered from an older woman with active or convalescent COVID-19. The specimen sequenced was peripheral blood. The DNA is as follows: TGTGCCAGCAGCGCTGCTAGCCACCAAAACACAGATACGCAGTATTTT. It encodes CASSAASHQNTDTQYF.